This entry lists 18 T cell receptor beta chains sequenced from one sample in a study of blood T cell repertoires in COVID-19 (dated by TCRdb to the early 2020s). The library came from the immunoSEQ multiplex PCR assay. TCRdb's version of the immuneACCESS table is confined to in-frame rearrangements and falls short of the full clone set. An unresolved V gene accounts for under half of the shortfall where checked; the remainder is of unknown origin. A total of about 220,000 clones appear in this sample, around 80% of them only once. Jointly, the top ten make up 8.2% of the sample. The sample consisted of peripheral blood. The source is a woman in her 50s with acute or convalescent COVID-19.

The chain carries TRBV5-1 and TRBJ2-2, with a possible D match to TRBD2 (5 bases). The CDR3 is 13 amino acids. Trimming took off 5 bases at V and 7 bases at J, with 12 bases between the two ends. Germline V CDR1 and CDR2: SGHRS, YFSETQ. For the CDR3, the DNA is TGCGCCAGCAGATGGGAGAGTAACGGGGAGCTGTTTTTT. This encodes CASRWESNGELFF.

This chain joins TRBV18 and TRBJ2-2, with D perhaps TRBD1 (6 bases). This CDR3 is 14 amino acids long. CDR1 and CDR2 (germline): KGHSH, LQKENI. V was shortened by 3 bases and J by 2 bases, with 7 bases between the two germline ends. The CDR3 reads CASSPDRNTGELFF. In DNA, the CDR3 is TGTGCCAGCTCACCGGACAGAAACACCGGGGAGCTGTTTTTT.

Only a few counts were recorded for this clone. The chain links TRBV5-4 to TRBJ2-2, with D perhaps matching TRBD2 (6 bases). CDR1 is SGHNT and CDR2 is YYREEE in the germline V gene (reference sequence). The ends were cut back, 4 bases at V and 7 bases at J, with 14 bases in the middle. CDR3 length: 14 amino acids. CDR3 amino acids: CASSPPGGRGELFF. DNA of the CDR3: TGTGCCAGCAGCCCCCCCGGGGGTCGCGGGGAGCTGTTTTTT.

The rearrangement uses TRBV6-2 or TRBV6-3 and TRBJ2-1, with TRBD2 matching over 12 bases. The junction had 5 bases not matched to a gene; V was cut back by 0 bases and J by 8 bases. The CDR3 sequence is 16 residues long. Germline assignment: CDR1 MNHEY and CDR2 SVGEGT. CDR3 residues: CASSYSRLAGVDEQFF. CDR3 nucleotide sequence: TGTGCCAGCAGTTACTCGAGACTAGCGGGAGTGGATGAGCAGTTCTTC.

The rearrangement uses TRBV24-1 and TRBJ2-1, with 10 nucleotides matching TRBD2. V was clipped by 3 bases and J by 8 bases; unmatched bases: 6. This CDR3 has 15 residues. Germline V gives CDR1 KGHDR, CDR2 SFDVKD. CDR3 in DNA: TGTGCCACCAGTGATCGGGCTAGCGGGAGAGATGAGCAGTTCTTC. It specifies CATSDRASGRDEQFF.

This clone was counted a single time. The J gene is TRBJ1-5, the V gene TRBV2; possible D gene TRBD1, 6 bases. Germline V lookup: CDR1 SNHLY, CDR2 FYNNEI. This CDR3 has 14 amino acids. The V gene lost 3 bases and the J gene lost 7 bases, with 13 bases spanning the gap. The CDR3 DNA is TGTGCCAGCAGTGATTTGGCAGGGGTGCAGCCCCAGCATTTT. Amino acids: CASSDLAGVQPQHF.

The CDR3 loop reads CASSLYGQRNYGYTF. In DNA form, the CDR3 reads TGTGCCAGCAGTTTATACGGACAAAGGAACTATGGCTACACCTTC. The chain uses TRBV28 and TRBJ1-2, with D possibly being TRBD1 (5 bases). The CDR3 runs to 15 residues. Trimming shortened V by 1 base and J by 2 bases, and 11 bases separated the two germline ends. Germline V gene data show CDR1 as MDHEN and CDR2 as SYDVKM.

This clone was detected ten times or more. The genes are TRBV3-1 (or the pseudogene TRBV3-2) and TRBJ2-5; no firm D call. V was trimmed by 0 bases and J by 5 bases, leaving 16 bases between them. Germline V gene lookup returns CDR1 LGHDT and CDR2 YNNKEL (reference sequence). This CDR3 contains 16 residues. The CDR3 loop reads CASSQDLRLSRETQYF. The CDR3 DNA reads as TGTGCCAGCAGCCAAGATCTGAGGTTGTCTCGGGAGACCCAGTACTTC.

This clone was picked up one time. CDR3: CASRRTGGYEQYF. CDR3 sequence (DNA): TGTGCCAGCAGACGGACAGGGGGCTACGAGCAGTACTTC. The genes are TRBV7-2 and TRBJ2-7; 10 bases match TRBD1. Trimming took 6 bases from V and 3 from J; bases not matched to a gene: 2. The CDR3 sequence is 13 residues long. From germline, CDR1 is SGHTA and CDR2 FQGNSA.

In this sample, this clone turned up a few times. The chain carries TRBV18 and TRBJ2-2; possibly TRBD2 for D (6 bases). Per the germline V gene, CDR1 is KGHSH and CDR2 is LQKENI. This CDR3 spans 16 amino acids. V lost 1 base and J 2 bases, leaving 11 bases between the germline ends. The CDR3 loop is CASSPRLGTNTGELFF. For the CDR3, the DNA is TGTGCCAGCTCACCACGTTTAGGGACTAACACCGGGGAGCTGTTTTTT.

The J gene is TRBJ2-5, the V gene TRBV12-3 or TRBV12-4; 8 nucleotides line up with TRBD1. The V and J ends lost 6 bases and 3 bases, in that order; junction bases with no gene match: 0. The CDR3 spans 12 residues. CDR3 in DNA: TGTGCCAGCAGACAGGGGGAAGAGACCCAGTACTTC. Translation gives CASRQGEETQYF.

The rearrangement joins TRBV9 to TRBJ2-3; TRBD2 might be the D (5 bases). This CDR3 is built from 16 residues. Germline V gene sequence: CDR1 SGDLS, CDR2 YYNGEE. With 4 bases removed from V and 4 bases from J, the gap between germline ends came to 19 bases. CDR3 loop: CASSSGVRPIADTQYF. The CDR3 coding sequence is TGTGCCAGCAGCTCCGGGGTCCGGCCTATCGCAGATACGCAGTATTTT.

The chain recombines TRBV2 with TRBJ1-5; TRBD1 is a possible D gene (6 bases). Trimming took off 5 bases at V and 0 bases at J, with 20 bases between the two ends. This CDR3 comprises 18 residues. CDR1 is SNHLY and CDR2 is FYNNEI in the germline V gene. The CDR3 spells CASSRQEHLTYSNQPQHF. Written as DNA, the CDR3 is TGTGCCAGCAGTCGACAGGAGCACCTTACTTATAGCAATCAGCCCCAGCATTTT.

The chain recombines TRBV27 with TRBJ2-6; D might be TRBD2 (6 bases). This CDR3 is built from 16 residues. Germline V gene lookup returns CDR1 MNHEY and CDR2 SMNVEV (reference sequence). The V gene lost 2 bases and the J gene lost 2 bases, with 10 bases spanning the gap. The CDR3 is CASSLEAGAGANVLTF. The DNA of the CDR3 is TGTGCCAGCAGTTTAGAAGCGGGCGCTGGGGCCAACGTCCTGACTTTC. Variable domain in full (rest from reference TRBV27 and TRBJ2-6): EAQVTQNPRYLITVTGKKLTVTCSQNMNHEYMSWYRQDPGLGLRQIYYSMNVEVTDKGDVPEGYKVSRKEKRNFPLILESPSPNQTSLYFCASSLEAGAGANVLTFGAGSRLTVL.

This clone has ten or more counts. The chain joins TRBV28 to TRBJ2-4, with 13 nucleotides matching TRBD2. V was pared by 6 bases and J by 7 bases, with 6 bases of the junction left unmatched. The germline gives CDR1 MDHEN, CDR2 SYDVKM. This CDR3 has 15 residues. This CDR3 is CASRLTSGRMNIQYF. The CDR3 DNA is TGTGCCAGCAGACTGACTAGCGGGAGGATGAACATTCAGTACTTC.

This clone was counted ten times or more. The chain recombines TRBV19 with TRBJ1-1; D gene ambiguous. V dropped 5 bases and J dropped 3 bases, with 7 bases sitting between them. CDR3 length: 12 residues. Germline V gene sequence: CDR1 LNHDA, CDR2 SQIVND (reference sequence). The CDR3 bases are TGTGCCAGTAGTCAGGCGTACACTGAAGCTTTCTTT. Protein product: CASSQAYTEAFF.

The rearrangement links TRBV6-4 to TRBJ2-7; 9 positions agree with TRBD1. Germline-derived CDR1 and CDR2 are MRHNA and SNTAGT. The CDR3 loop spans 12 amino acids. J lost 6 bases, V lost 6 bases, and 3 bases had no gene match. The CDR3 loop reads CASRNRGLEQYF. The CDR3 region has the DNA TGTGCCAGCAGGAACAGGGGGCTCGAGCAGTACTTC.

This rearrangement joins TRBV18 to TRBJ2-7, with 9 bases fitting TRBD2. There are 13 residues in the CDR3. Germline loops: CDR1 KGHSH, CDR2 LQKENI. With 6 bases clipped from V and 4 bases from J, the junction kept 4 bases outside the gene matches. CDR3 nucleotides: TGTGCCAGCTCTGAGCGGGAGGTTTACGAGCAGTACTTC. Translating gives CASSEREVYEQYF.